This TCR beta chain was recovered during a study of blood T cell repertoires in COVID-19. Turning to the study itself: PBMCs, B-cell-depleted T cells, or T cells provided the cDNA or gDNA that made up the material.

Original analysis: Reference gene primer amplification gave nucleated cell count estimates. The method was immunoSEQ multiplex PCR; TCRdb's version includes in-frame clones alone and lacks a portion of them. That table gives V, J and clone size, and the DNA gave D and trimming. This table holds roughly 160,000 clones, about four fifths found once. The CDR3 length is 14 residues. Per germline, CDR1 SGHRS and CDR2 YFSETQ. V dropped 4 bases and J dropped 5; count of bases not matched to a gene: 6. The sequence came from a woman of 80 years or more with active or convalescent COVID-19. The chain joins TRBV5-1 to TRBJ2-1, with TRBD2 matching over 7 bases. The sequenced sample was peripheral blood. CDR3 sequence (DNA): TGCGCCAGCAGCGGGGAGGGCGGCCACAATGAGCAGTTCTTC. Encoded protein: CASSGEGGHNEQFF.